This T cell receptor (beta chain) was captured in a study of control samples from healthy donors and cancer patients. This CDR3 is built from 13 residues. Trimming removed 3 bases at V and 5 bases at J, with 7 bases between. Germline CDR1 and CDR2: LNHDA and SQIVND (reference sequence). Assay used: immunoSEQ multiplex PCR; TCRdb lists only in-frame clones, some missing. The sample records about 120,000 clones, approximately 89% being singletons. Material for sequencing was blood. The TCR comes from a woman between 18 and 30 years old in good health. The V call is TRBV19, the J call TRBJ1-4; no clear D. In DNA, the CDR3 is TGTGCCAGTAGTATTCTCCGCAATGAAAAACTGTTTTTT. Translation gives CASSILRNEKLFF.